This TCR beta chain was documented in a study of CD8 T cells in ankylosing spondylitis. General study points: Disease-linked clones reportedly showed significant enrichment in matched ankylosing spondylitis synovial fluid. Reactive arthritis synovial fluid and blood were previously reported to contain some motif variants.

As to this clonotype: Its antigen is not known.

The CDR3 is 15 residues long. V lost 6 bases, J lost 5 bases, and 14 bases lay in between. The germline V gene has CDR1 MGHDK and CDR2 SYGVNS. TCRdb reprocessed the 5' RACE reads via MiXCR and lists one record per CDR3 protein. The repertoire holds 150,000 or so distinct CDR3 sequences, with approximately 32% as singletons. Material for sequencing was synovial fluid, either unsorted or a sorted T cell fraction (not recorded which). The source of this sequence is a male donor with ankylosing spondylitis. This chain links TRBV25-1 with TRBJ1-6; a weak D match, TRBD1 (5 bases). CDR3 nucleotides: TGTGCCAGCAGACCGGGGGAAGGAAATAATTCACCCCTCCACTTT. Translated: CASRPGEGNNSPLHF. The complete variable domain, with remaining parts taken from reference TRBV25-1 and TRBJ1-6, reads EADIYQTPRYLVIGTGKKITLECSQTMGHDKMYWYQQDPGMELHLIHYSYGVNSTEKGDLSSESTVSRIRTEHFPLTLESARPSHTSQYLCASRPGEGNNSPLHFGNGTRLTVT.